The 28 T cell receptor beta chains listed next were all sequenced from one sample in a study of blood T cell repertoires in COVID-19 (dated by TCRdb to 2018 to 2020). Library construction relied on the immunoSEQ multiplex PCR assay. The source is immuneACCESS, and TCRdb retained only in-frame sequences with V and J called. Part of the clones is not carried over; for the studies checked, unresolved V genes explain less than half of this, and the remainder is unexplained. In this sample the table shows under 95,000 clones, 85% to 95% of which occur a single time. The ten top clones hold over 3.5% of the sample. The sample consisted of peripheral blood. The receptors were gathered from a woman aged 45 to 65 in a cohort sampled during active COVID-19.

The DNA for the CDR3 is TGTGCCAGCAGTTCGATCAGGGGGCTCTACGAGCAGTACTTC. Protein sequence: CASSSIRGLYEQYF. The V and J genes are TRBV28 and TRBJ2-7; 8 nucleotides agree with TRBD1. Germline loops: CDR1 MDHEN, CDR2 SYDVKM. J gave up 3 bases and V 4 bases, and 5 bases lay outside the gene matches. CDR3 length: 14 amino acids.

The chain couples TRBV11-2 to TRBJ2-5; 8 bases align to TRBD2. CDR3 length: 14 residues. CDR1 is SGHAT, CDR2 FQNNGV, per germline. Unmatched junction bases numbered 4, after V lost 2 bases and J lost 5 bases. For the CDR3, the DNA is TGTGCCAGCAGCTTACGGGGGGGAAGGGAGACCCAGTACTTC. This gives the protein CASSLRGGRETQYF.

Only a few counts were recorded for this clone. The chain carries TRBV28 and TRBJ2-3; the D is unclear. The CDR3 sequence is 14 residues long. Trimming took off 5 bases at V and 2 bases at J, with 11 bases between the two ends. In germline, CDR1 is MDHEN, CDR2 SYDVKM. CDR3 in amino acids: CASSHDTNTDTQYF. The DNA for the CDR3 is TGTGCCAGCAGTCACGACACAAACACAGATACGCAGTATTTT.

This clone was observed once. The CDR3 spells CAIKRNGVYNEQFF. In DNA form, the CDR3 reads TGTGCCATCAAACGAAACGGGGTCTACAATGAGCAGTTCTTC. This chain links TRBV10-3 with TRBJ2-1; D perhaps matches TRBD2 (5 bases). Per germline, CDR1 ENHRY and CDR2 SYGVKD. There are 14 residues in the CDR3. Deletions cut 7 bases from V and 3 bases from J, with 13 bases between.

The chain combines TRBV28 with TRBJ2-1; maybe TRBD2 (7 bases). The germline V and J ends were trimmed by 6 bases and 5 bases, with 29 bases remaining between them. Germline lookup yields CDR1 MDHEN and CDR2 SYDVKM. The CDR3 length is 19 residues. The DNA of the CDR3 is TGTGCCAGCAGCCCATGGCCCCTAGGGGGAGGGACCTTAGACAATGAGCAGTTCTTC. This translates into CASSPWPLGGGTLDNEQFF.

This chain connects TRBV7-9 to TRBJ1-1; D is undetermined. CDR3 length: 15 residues. V gave up 1 base and J gave up 1 base, with 10 bases separating them. The germline CDR1 and CDR2 sequences are SEHNR and FQNEAQ (reference sequence). CDR3 bases: TGTGCCAGCAGCTTAGAGAGGGTTACGAACACTGAAGCTTTCTTT. It codes for CASSLERVTNTEAFF. Full variable domain (outside the CDR3, taken from reference TRBV7-9 and TRBJ1-1): DTGVSQNPRHKITKRGQNVTFRCDPISEHNRLYWYRQTLGQGPEFLTYFQNEAQLEKSRLLSDRFSAERPKGSFSTLEIQRTEQGDSAMYLCASSLERVTNTEAFFGQGTRLTVV.

CDR3 region: CASSSGSSGIYEQYF. As DNA, the CDR3 is TGTGCCAGCAGTTCAGGATCTAGCGGCATCTACGAGCAGTACTTC. This chain connects TRBV27 to TRBJ2-7, with 7 bases fitting TRBD2. The junction had 9 bases not matched to a gene; V was cut back by 4 bases and J by 3 bases. Germline CDR1 and CDR2: MNHEY and SMNVEV (reference sequence). The CDR3 length is 15 residues.

J is TRBJ2-7 and V is TRBV28; 10 nucleotides agree with TRBD2. V lost 10 bases and J lost 7; bases outside the gene matches: 10. Germline loops: CDR1 MDHEN, CDR2 SYDVKM. There are 13 residues in the CDR3. CDR3 DNA: TGTGCCACACCGGGACTAGCGACGGGGGAGCAGTACTTC. It specifies CATPGLATGEQYF.

CDR3 nucleotides: TGTGCCAGCTCGCGGGGAGCGAACACCGGGGAGCTGTTTTTT. It specifies CASSRGANTGELFF. The V and J genes are TRBV3-1 (or the pseudogene TRBV3-2) and TRBJ2-2; D might be TRBD2 (6 bases). The CDR3 has 14 amino acids. Germline values: CDR1 LGHDT, CDR2 YNNKEL (reference sequence). With 8 bases removed from V and 0 bases from J, the gap between germline ends came to 10 bases.

The rearrangement joins TRBV13 to TRBJ2-2; D is uncertain. Looked up from germline, CDR1 is PRHDT and CDR2 is FYEKMQ (reference sequence). The CDR3 runs 12 residues. Trimming cost V 8 bases and J 7 bases, with 11 bases left between them. The CDR3 reads CASQAFDGELFF. Written as DNA, the CDR3 is TGTGCCAGCCAGGCCTTCGACGGGGAGCTGTTTTTT.

The J gene is TRBJ2-2, the V gene TRBV12-3 or TRBV12-4, with 7 positions matching TRBD2. The CDR3 runs 13 residues. V was clipped by 8 bases and J by 8 bases; unmatched bases: 8. The CDR3: CASGPSGVGELFF. For the CDR3, the DNA is TGTGCCAGCGGGCCTAGCGGTGTTGGGGAGCTGTTTTTT.

The genes are TRBV6-6 and TRBJ2-2; tentatively, D is TRBD2 (6 bases). This CDR3 is 15 amino acids long. Per germline, CDR1 MNHNY and CDR2 SVGAGI (reference sequence). The V end lost 7 bases, the J end lost 7 bases, and 19 bases lay between the germline ends. CDR3 coding DNA: TGTGCCAGCAAGACCCCTAGCGACAAGGGCGGGGAGCTGTTTTTT. This codes for CASKTPSDKGGELFF.

Note on this clone: One end of the junction varies from germline; a read error may be responsible. V and J are TRBV2 and TRBJ1-3; D is unclear. The germline V gene has CDR1 SNHLY and CDR2 FYNNEI. The CDR3 runs 13 residues. The CDR3 here is CASSQAAGNTIYF. CDR3 sequence (DNA): TGTGCCAGCAGTCAAGCCGCTGGAAACACCATATATTTT.

J is TRBJ1-1 and V is TRBV3-1 (or the pseudogene TRBV3-2); tentatively, D is TRBD1 (6 bases). V dropped 1 base and J dropped 6 bases, with 12 bases sitting between them. This CDR3 is 14 amino acids long. Per germline, CDR1 LGHDT and CDR2 YNNKEL (reference sequence). CDR3 residues: CASSQASGAPEAFF. As DNA, the CDR3 is TGTGCCAGCAGCCAAGCCTCAGGGGCCCCTGAAGCTTTCTTT.

The gene calls are TRBV27 and TRBJ1-1; D call uncertain. Germline CDR1 MNHEY, CDR2 SMNVEV (reference sequence). The CDR3 has 13 amino acids. Trimming removed 3 bases from V and 11 bases from J, with 16 bases in between. In DNA, the CDR3 is TGTGCCAGCAGTTTTCATCAAAGAGGTAGGGCTTTCTTT. Protein product: CASSFHQRGRAFF.

As for this clone: Sequence at one end of the junction differs from germline and may be a read error. The V call is TRBV7-7, the J call TRBJ2-5, with a weak D call TRBD2 (6 bases). The V gene's germline CDR1 is SSHAT and CDR2 FNYEAQ (reference sequence). The CDR3 has 17 amino acids. CDR3 residues: CASSSGLTALGQETQYF. The CDR3 DNA reads TGTGCTAGCAGCTCCGGACTAACCGCTTTGGGGCAAGAGACCCAGTACTTC.

V is TRBV3-1 (or the pseudogene TRBV3-2) and J is TRBJ1-5, with 12 bases aligning to TRBD1. J was trimmed by 0 bases and V by 1 base; bases with no gene match: 10. Germline loops: CDR1 LGHDT, CDR2 YNNKEL (reference sequence). The CDR3 consists of 20 residues. CDR3 sequence: CASSQAHPGQGAYSNQPQHF. CDR3 DNA: TGTGCCAGCAGCCAAGCCCACCCGGGACAGGGGGCTTATAGCAATCAGCCCCAGCATTTT.

This chain links TRBV4-2 with TRBJ2-7, with 9 positions matching TRBD2. Germline loops: CDR1 LGHNA, CDR2 YNFKEQ. The J segment lost 2 bases and the V segment lost 1 base, leaving 6 bases of the junction unmatched. This CDR3 contains 16 residues. The CDR3 region is CASSQGGREGTYEQYF. CDR3 nucleotide sequence: TGTGCCAGCAGCCAAGGTGGGCGGGAGGGGACCTACGAGCAGTACTTC.

The V call is TRBV19, the J call TRBJ2-7; 7 nucleotides agree with TRBD1. Germline CDR1 reads LNHDA; CDR2 reads SQIVND (reference sequence). The CDR3 sequence is 13 residues long. With V trimmed by 5 bases and J by 3 bases, 4 bases remained unmatched. The CDR3 region has the DNA TGTGCCAGTAGTTCACAGGGGTACTACGAGCAGTACTTC. Translating it yields CASSSQGYYEQYF.

The V gene is TRBV10-3, the J gene TRBJ2-7; 8 bases match TRBD2. V was pared by 0 bases and J by 3 bases, with 4 bases of the junction left unmatched. CDR3 length: 15 residues. CDR1 and CDR2 from the germline V gene are ENHRY and SYGVKD. This chain's CDR3 is CAISESWTSSYEQYF. CDR3 DNA: TGTGCCATCAGTGAGTCTTGGACTAGCAGCTACGAGCAGTACTTC.

This clone appeared once. This chain uses TRBV5-4 with TRBJ2-1, with no clear D. Germline assignment: CDR1 SGHNT and CDR2 YYREEE (reference sequence). V lost 4 bases, J lost 1 base, and 6 bases lay in between. This CDR3 contains 13 residues. CDR3 nucleotides: TGTGCCAGCAGCCCGGTTTCCTACAATGAGCAGTTCTTC. Translating it yields CASSPVSYNEQFF.

The chain links TRBV27 to TRBJ1-6, with 8 bases identical to TRBD1. Trimming at V came to 4 bases and at J to 9 bases, leaving 14 bases not matched to a gene. Per the germline V gene, CDR1 is MNHEY and CDR2 is SMNVEV (reference sequence). The CDR3 contains 17 residues. The CDR3 loop is CASSSRTGWAISSPLHF. Written as DNA, the CDR3 is TGTGCCAGCAGTTCGCGGACAGGGTGGGCTATTAGTTCACCCCTCCACTTT.

The chain couples TRBV7-9 to TRBJ2-1, with 15 bases that match TRBD2. Germline CDR1 is SEHNR and CDR2 is FQNEAQ (reference sequence). Germline trimming cut 5 bases from V and 6 bases from J; bases unmatched to any gene: 5. The CDR3 is made up of 16 amino acids. The chain's CDR3 is CASSPGLAGGINEQFF. The CDR3, as DNA: TGTGCCAGCAGCCCCGGACTAGCGGGGGGGATCAATGAGCAGTTCTTC.

This clone was found once. The CDR3 DNA sequence: TGTGCCAGCAGCGTAGGGACCGGGAGTCTCCAAGAGACCCAGTACTTC. As protein: CASSVGTGSLQETQYF. V usage is TRBV9 and J usage is TRBJ2-5; TRBD2 might be the D (6 bases). Per the germline V gene, CDR1 is SGDLS and CDR2 is YYNGEE. V lost 0 bases and J 1 base, leaving 13 bases between the germline ends. The CDR3 is 16 amino acids.

The chain has TRBV9 and TRBJ2-2; 10 nucleotides align to TRBD2. The CDR3 length is 16 residues. The J segment lost 4 bases and the V segment lost 0 bases, leaving 3 bases of the junction unmatched. Germline CDR1 is SGDLS and CDR2 is YYNGEE. DNA for the CDR3: TGTGCCAGCAGCGTAGTTCCTAGCGGGGGCACCGGGGAGCTGTTTTTT. Its protein product is CASSVVPSGGTGELFF.

V gene TRBV30 combines with J gene TRBJ1-5; 9 bases map to TRBD1. CDR3 length: 19 amino acids. V was clipped by 3 bases and J by 2 bases; unmatched bases: 17. CDR1 GTSNPN and CDR2 SVGIG come from the germline V gene (reference sequence). The CDR3 DNA sequence: TGTGCCTGGAGCGAACTCCCGCTAACCTGGGACAGGGGCAATCAGCCCCAGCATTTT. Translating it yields CAWSELPLTWDRGNQPQHF.

Only one count was recorded for this clone. The V gene is TRBV29-1, the J gene TRBJ2-3; no firm D call. Trimming removed 5 bases from V and 0 bases from J, with 9 bases in between. The CDR3 covers 13 residues. Germline V CDR1 and CDR2: SQVTM, ANQGSEA. CDR3 protein: CSVLTTSTDTQYF. Written as DNA, the CDR3 is TGCAGCGTTCTCACCACTAGCACAGATACGCAGTATTTT.

The V call is TRBV9, the J call TRBJ2-7, with 12 bases matching TRBD2. Germline V gene data show CDR1 as SGDLS and CDR2 as YYNGEE. The V segment lost 0 bases and the J segment 10 bases; nucleotides outside the gene matches: 2. The CDR3 has 13 amino acids. This chain's CDR3 is CASSVELAGGQYF. The CDR3, as DNA: TGTGCCAGCAGCGTAGAACTAGCGGGAGGACAGTACTTC.